Below, 7 T cell receptor beta chains from the same sample are listed, as sequenced in a study of T cell responses to AZD1222 COVID-19 vaccine. Sequencing was performed with immunoSEQ multiplex PCR; in TCRdb, only in-frame clones are kept and a portion is missing. The sample contains approximately 140,000 clones, more than 85% of which appear only once. Sample: peripheral blood, taken on day 0 of AZD1222 vaccination. The receptor source for this set is an adult in good health.

This chain links TRBV18 with TRBJ1-1; unclear D gene. CDR3 length: 14 residues. The germline CDR1 and CDR2 sequences are KGHSH and LQKENI. V lost 1 base, J lost 5 bases, and 11 bases lay in between. The CDR3 reads CASSPLTPGTEAFF. As DNA, the CDR3 is TGTGCCAGCTCACCACTGACCCCGGGGACTGAAGCTTTCTTT. Combining the CDR3 with reference TRBV18 and TRBJ1-1 gives the whole variable domain NAGVMQNPRHLVRRRGQEARLRCSPMKGHSHVYWYRQLPEEGLKFMVYLQKENIIDESGMPKERFSAEFPKEGPSILRIQQVVRGDSAAYFCASSPLTPGTEAFFGQGTRLTVV.

The chain recombines TRBV3-1 (or the pseudogene TRBV3-2) with TRBJ2-7; D ambiguous. V dropped 4 bases and J dropped 0 bases, with 16 bases sitting between them. Germline CDR1 is LGHDT and CDR2 is YNNKEL (reference sequence). This CDR3 spans 16 amino acids. CDR3 nucleotide sequence: TGTGCCAGCAGCCGGAGTGGTAGCCCCCTCTCCTACGAGCAGTACTTC. Amino acids: CASSRSGSPLSYEQYF.

The gene calls are TRBV9 and TRBJ2-1; 7 bases map to TRBD1. CDR3 length: 14 residues. With 3 bases clipped from V and 6 bases from J, the junction kept 6 bases outside the gene matches. Germline V gene sequence: CDR1 SGDLS, CDR2 YYNGEE. CDR3 coding DNA: TGTGCCAGCAGCGCTCGACAGGGTCTCAATGAGCAGTTCTTC. Translation gives CASSARQGLNEQFF. Supplemented by reference TRBV9 and TRBJ2-1, the full variable domain reads DSGVTQTPKHLITATGQRVTLRCSPRSGDLSVYWYQQSLDQGLQFLIQYYNGEERAKGNILERFSAQQFPDLHSELNLSSLELGDSALYFCASSARQGLNEQFFGPGTRLTVL.

The rearrangement links TRBV28 to TRBJ1-3, with 7 bases that match TRBD1. V shed 5 bases and J 8 bases; nucleotides not matched to a gene: 9. This CDR3 has 14 amino acids. Per germline, CDR1 MDHEN and CDR2 SYDVKM. This chain's CDR3 is CASSTRQGPDTIYF. The CDR3 DNA follows: TGTGCCAGCAGTACTCGACAGGGACCGGACACCATATATTTT. The entire variable domain, with the rest obtained from reference TRBV28 and TRBJ1-3, is as follows: DVKVTQSSRYLVKRTGEKVFLECVQDMDHENMFWYRQDPGLGLRLIYFSYDVKMKEKGDIPEGYSVSREKKERFSLILESASTNQTSMYLCASSTRQGPDTIYFGEGSWLTVV.

The chain recombines TRBV11-3 with TRBJ1-3; 7 bases are a match to TRBD1. The germline gives CDR1 SGHNT, CDR2 YENEEA. The ends lost 4 bases at V and 6 bases at J; junction bases unmatched: 6. The CDR3 runs 14 residues. The CDR3 DNA reads TGTGCCAGCAGCTCGAGGGACAGCCTAAACACCATATATTTT. Translating it yields CASSSRDSLNTIYF.

V is TRBV6-5 and J is TRBJ1-5, with 7 bases matching TRBD1. V lost 6 bases to trimming and J lost 4 bases; unmatched junction nucleotides: 6. The germline V gene encodes CDR1 MNHEY and CDR2 SVGAGI. The CDR3 length is 14 residues. The chain's CDR3 is CASRADRENQPQHF. The CDR3 region has the DNA TGTGCCAGCAGGGCCGACAGGGAGAATCAGCCCCAGCATTTT.

This clone appeared once. The chain is built from TRBV10-3 and TRBJ2-7; no clear D. The germline gives CDR1 ENHRY, CDR2 SYGVKD. The CDR3 has 14 amino acids. V was shortened by 2 bases and J by 3 bases, with 11 bases between the two germline ends. CDR3: CAISEDKRNYEQYF. In DNA, the CDR3 is TGTGCCATCAGTGAGGATAAGAGAAACTACGAGCAGTACTTC.